This record covers a single TCR beta chain. What it binds is not known. The data derive from a study of T cells in Graves' hyperthyroidism and ophthalmopathy. Study-level information: The blood sample was taken at first diagnosis, before treatment began.

The germline gives CDR1 MNHEY, CDR2 SVGAGI. The V end lost 0 bases, the J end lost 6 bases, and 12 bases lay between the germline ends. The CDR3 is 15 amino acids. Study-level points and caveats: A model using 13 V-J features told ophthalmopathy apart from stable hyperthyroidism.

Amplification yielded TCR beta CDR3 regions, with RNA transcripts as the source. HTBI primers were the set used in a first-round RT-PCR of the TCR CDR3. TCRdb re-analysed the multiplex PCR reads in MiXCR, keeping a single row per CDR3 protein. In the table there are 600,000 or so distinct CDR3 sequences, under 20% of which are singletons. The chain couples TRBV6-5 to TRBJ1-5; D is perhaps TRBD1 (5 bases). Sequenced sample: blood. The origin of this receptor is a woman aged 25 to 39 with Graves' hyperthyroidism. The CDR3 protein is CASSYSYRYRQPQHF. For the CDR3, the DNA is TGTGCCAGCAGTTACTCGTACAGGTATCGTCAGCCCCAGCATTTT.